This T cell receptor beta chain was sequenced during a study of identical twins. The CDR3 consists of 17 residues. After removal of 0 bases from V and 2 bases from J, the junction contained 5 bases not matched to a gene. CDR1 and CDR2 from the germline V gene are ENHRY and SYGVKD. Using its own MiXCR run on the 5' RACE reads, TCRdb lists one record per CDR3 protein. The sample carries around 650,000 distinct CDR3 sequences, around 7.4% recorded once. This same sample was also taken into another study, of yellow fever vaccine responses in identical twins.

V and J are TRBV10-3 and TRBJ1-2, with TRBD1 identical over 11 bases. Sample: PBMCs. This sequence was found in a young woman in good health. The CDR3 nucleotides read TGTGCCATCAGTGAGTCGATAGGGACAGGGGGAAACTATGGCTACACCTTC. Its protein is CAISESIGTGGNYGYTF.